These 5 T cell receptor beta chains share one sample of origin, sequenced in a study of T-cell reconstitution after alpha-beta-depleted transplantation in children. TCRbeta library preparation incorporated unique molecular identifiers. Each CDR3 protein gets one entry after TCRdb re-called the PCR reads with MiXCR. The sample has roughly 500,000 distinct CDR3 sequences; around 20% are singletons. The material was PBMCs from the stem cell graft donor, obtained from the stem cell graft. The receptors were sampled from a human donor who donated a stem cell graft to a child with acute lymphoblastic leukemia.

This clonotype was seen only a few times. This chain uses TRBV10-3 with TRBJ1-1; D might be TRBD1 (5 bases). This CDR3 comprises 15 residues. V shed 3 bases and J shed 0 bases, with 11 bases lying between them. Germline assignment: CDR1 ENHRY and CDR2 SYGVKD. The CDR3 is CAISEGPGMNTEAFF. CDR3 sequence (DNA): TGTGCCATCAGTGAAGGTCCAGGGATGAACACTGAAGCTTTCTTT.

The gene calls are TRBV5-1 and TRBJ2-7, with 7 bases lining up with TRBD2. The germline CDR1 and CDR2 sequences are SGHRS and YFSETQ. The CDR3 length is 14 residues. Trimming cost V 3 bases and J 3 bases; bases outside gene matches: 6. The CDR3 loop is CASSWSGNNYEQYF. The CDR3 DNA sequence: TGCGCCAGCAGCTGGAGCGGGAATAACTACGAGCAGTACTTC.

CDR3 sequence: CASSYWDRGNNEQFF. The CDR3 DNA sequence: TGTGCCAGCAGTTATTGGGACAGGGGGAACAATGAGCAGTTCTTC. This chain uses TRBV6-2 or TRBV6-3 with TRBJ2-1; TRBD1 aligns across 11 bases. Germline V lookup: CDR1 MNHEY, CDR2 SVGEGT. This CDR3 is 15 amino acids long. The V and J ends lost 3 bases and 5 bases, in that order; junction bases with no gene match: 3.

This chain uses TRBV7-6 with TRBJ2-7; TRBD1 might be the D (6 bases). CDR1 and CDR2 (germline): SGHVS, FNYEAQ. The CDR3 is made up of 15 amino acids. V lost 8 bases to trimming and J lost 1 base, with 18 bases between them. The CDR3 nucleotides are TGTGCCAGCGGGACAACCGGGCCTTTTTCCTACGAGCAGTACTTC. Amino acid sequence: CASGTTGPFSYEQYF.

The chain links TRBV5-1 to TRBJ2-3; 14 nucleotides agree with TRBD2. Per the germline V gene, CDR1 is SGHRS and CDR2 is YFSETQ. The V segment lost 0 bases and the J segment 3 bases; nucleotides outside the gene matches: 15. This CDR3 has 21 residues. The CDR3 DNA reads TGCGCCAGCAGCTTGGATCCTGGACTAGCGGGAGGTCCCGAGTGGACAGATACGCAGTATTTT. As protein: CASSLDPGLAGGPEWTDTQYF.